The source of this T cell receptor beta chain is a study of identical twins (dated by TCRdb to 2015 to 2016). About the full investigation: TCR alpha and beta repertoires from monozygotic twins, unrelated adults of various ages and cord blood were deep-sequenced to test whether fetal clonotypes persist. To rule out contamination, replicate twin experiments were performed at different times with different library preparation protocols. The investigation overall reported the following: In monozygotic twins, out-of-frame TCR alpha sharing was systematically underestimated by recombination models, although the models agreed with sharing between unrelated individuals. Compared with coincidental sharing between unrelated individuals, an excess of low generation-probability sequences was observed among out-of-frame TCR alpha sequences shared between twins. A weaker excess of twin sharing was found in beta out-of-frame sequences because the signal-to-noise ratio was lowered by fewer shared sequences. Because the same donors could not be followed over many years, the conclusions relied on cross-sectional statistical analysis. Abundant cord blood beta clonotypes carried fewer insertions; young adult naive repertoires showed a weaker similar trend, while memory repertoires showed none. Zero-insertion analyses could be partly confounded by invariant T cells such as MAIT and iNKT, although diverse VJ usage argued against such confounding for most clonotypes.

The germline V gene encodes CDR1 SGHVS and CDR2 FNYEAQ. Including cysteine and phenylalanine, the CDR3 has 16 amino acids. Kept here is only the CDR3 DNA, which spans 48 bases and is read in frame from base 1. V is pared back by 2 bases and J by 0 bases, with 10 bases lying between the germline termini. This clonotype came up many times. It lacks a known antigen. Base quality data are lacking; no much larger clone is found one base away. The library was made by 5' RACE. The instrument given in TCRdb is Illumina HiSeq 2000. Template switching added a universal primer binding site, and the final cDNA carried a unique molecular identifier that allowed TCR cDNA molecules to be counted accurately. First-strand cDNA for TCR alpha and beta chains was synthesized from specific primers in the conserved constant-segment region. To control for contamination, each cDNA library was double barcoded with a SMART-Mk sample barcode plus Illumina barcodes. TruSeq adapter sequences along with Illumina sample barcodes were introduced in two successive PCR steps. TCR alpha and beta cDNA libraries were sequenced on the Illumina HiSeq platform with custom primers. Under the source paper's analysis protocol: Unique molecular identifiers were extracted from raw reads with MiGEC, and CDR3 positions were determined with MiXCR. Recombination models were inferred per individual with the repgenHMM and IGoR tools using an EM algorithm. Shared clonotype analysis was performed with the tcR package in R, normalizing sharing by the product of cloneset sizes. To study raw recombination without the effects of thymic and clonal selection, out-of-frame nonproductive sequences were analyzed. Using fastp at Q25 and MiXCR, TCRdb reprocessed the public reads and kept productive beta chains. Every entry covers one CDR3 protein and lists the most common genes and DNA from its rows. In this record, the V and J calls reflect TCRdb's handling and not the investigators' own analysis. The sample table lists 300,000 to 400,000 distinct CDR3 sequences, roughly 9% of them with a count of one. 7.5% to 9.5% of the sample is in the top ten clones.

Every donor in the study was a healthy Caucasian. The study also sequenced three unrelated non-twin adults: a male aged 18 to 30, a male aged 50 to 59 and a female aged 50 to 59. Using Miltenyi CD45RO+ enrichment and human naive T-cell isolation kits, memory (CD45RO+) and naive T cells were isolated from PBMC. The sequencing sample was made of naive T cells sorted from blood. Per the publication, the cell subset or site label means: cells isolated with a human naive T-cell isolation kit. This receptor was identified in a woman aged 50 to 60 in good health. This receptor chain uses TRBV7-6 and TRBJ2-2; there is no confident call for the D gene. The CDR3 corresponds to CASSLLEWPNTGELFF. The DNA sequence is given as TGTGCCAGCAGCTTACTAGAGTGGCCGAACACCGGGGAGCTGTTTTTT. With the rest looked up from the reference TRBV7-6 and TRBJ2-2 genes rather than sequenced, the full variable domain is GAGVSQSPRYKVTKRGQDVALRCDPISGHVSLYWYRQALGQGPEFLTYFNYEAQQDKSGLPNDRFSAERPEGSISTLTIQRTEQRDSAMYRCASSLLEWPNTGELFFGEGSRLTVL.